This T cell receptor (beta chain) emerged from a study of blood T cell repertoires in COVID-19. The CDR3 has 15 amino acids. CDR1 and CDR2 from the germline V gene are SGHTA and FQGTGA. Germline trimming cut 5 bases from V and 8 bases from J; bases unmatched to any gene: 7. This clone was counted ten times or more. In the source study's methods: Cell counts per sample came from amplifying reference gene primers. Using immunoSEQ multiplex PCR, the repertoire was profiled, and TCRdb retains in-frame clones only, with some absent. For V, J and clone size, that table is used; D and trimming come from the DNA. The table records 100,000 to 120,000 clones, about two thirds of them present only once.

V usage is TRBV7-3 and J usage is TRBJ1-6; 9 bases align to TRBD1. The source of this sequence is a woman in her thirties or forties with acute or convalescent COVID-19. Material: peripheral blood. The CDR3 nucleotides are TGTGCCAGCAGCAGAACAGGGGGCTTGGATTCACCCCTCCACTTT. Its translation is CASSRTGGLDSPLHF.